Listed below are T cell receptor beta chains from one sample, sequenced in a study of blood T cell repertoires in COVID-19. This table comes from immunoSEQ multiplex PCR, and its TCRdb copy is limited to in-frame clones, with some not included. Seen here are some 54,000 clones, about four fifths observed once, and the top ten hold roughly 29%. Sequenced: peripheral blood. All receptors derive from a woman at least 80 years old with COVID-19, enrolled during active disease. CDR3s include the opening cysteine and the closing phenylalanine or tryptophan. The D gene is left open where the match is weak. Rows may omit the clone size; those that give it use once, few, many or a size class.

j_call: TRBJ2-3
cdr3_length: 17
d_call: -
v_call: TRBV15
clone_size: -
cdr3_nt: TGTGCCACCAGCAGAGATAGGGGCCAAGGGAGCACAGATACGCAGTATTTT
cdr3_aa: CATSRDRGQGSTDTQYF

j_call: TRBJ1-1
cdr3_length: 15
d_call: -
v_call: TRBV6-5
clone_size: -
cdr3_nt: TGTGCCAGCAGTCCAAACGGGGGGAGGTCCACTGAAGCTTTCTTT
cdr3_aa: CASSPNGGRSTEAFF

j_call: TRBJ1-2
cdr3_length: 13
d_call: -
v_call: TRBV28
clone_size: once
cdr3_nt: TGTGCCAGCATTTCCGGGACTGTGGATGGCTACACCTTC
cdr3_aa: CASISGTVDGYTF

j_call: TRBJ1-3
cdr3_length: 15
d_call: -
v_call: TRBV28
clone_size: -
cdr3_nt: TGTGCCAGCAGCCAGACAGAGATTCTTGGAAACACCATATATTTT
cdr3_aa: CASSQTEILGNTIYF

j_call: TRBJ2-1
cdr3_length: 15
d_call: TRBD2
v_call: TRBV5-1
clone_size: -
cdr3_nt: TGCGCCAGCAGTCCGACTAGCGGGAGTGGGAATGAGCAGTTCTTC
cdr3_aa: CASSPTSGSGNEQFF

j_call: TRBJ1-6
cdr3_length: 17
d_call: TRBD1
v_call: TRBV27
clone_size: -
cdr3_nt: TGTGCCAGCAGTTTAAGCACAGGGGCTTACTATAATTCACCCCTCCACTTT
cdr3_aa: CASSLSTGAYYNSPLHF

j_call: TRBJ2-6
cdr3_length: 16
d_call: -
v_call: TRBV15
clone_size: -
cdr3_nt: TGTGCCACCAGCAACCCCAGGGGATCCGGGGCCAACGTCCTGACTTTC
cdr3_aa: CATSNPRGSGANVLTF

j_call: TRBJ1-4
cdr3_length: 15
d_call: -
v_call: TRBV7-9
clone_size: once
cdr3_nt: TGTGCCAGCAGCTTAGTAGGACAGCATAATGAAAAACTGTTTTTT
cdr3_aa: CASSLVGQHNEKLFF

j_call: TRBJ2-7
cdr3_length: 11
d_call: -
v_call: TRBV2
clone_size: -
cdr3_nt: TGTGCCAGCAGTGAAACTTACGAGCAGTACTTC
cdr3_aa: CASSETYEQYF

j_call: TRBJ2-7
cdr3_length: 15
d_call: -
v_call: TRBV6-4
clone_size: once
cdr3_nt: TGTGCCAGCAGTGACTCGGCCAGGGGAGGGTTCGAGCAGTACTTC
cdr3_aa: CASSDSARGGFEQYF

j_call: TRBJ2-1
cdr3_length: 12
d_call: -
v_call: TRBV28
clone_size: once
cdr3_nt: TGTGCCAGCAGGGCCTCCTACAATGAGCAGTTCTTC
cdr3_aa: CASRASYNEQFF

j_call: TRBJ2-2
cdr3_length: 16
d_call: TRBD2
v_call: TRBV2
clone_size: once
cdr3_nt: TGTGCCAGCAGACCGGGACTAGGGTTCGGTTCCGGGGAGCTGTTTTTT
cdr3_aa: CASRPGLGFGSGELFF

j_call: TRBJ2-4
cdr3_length: 16
d_call: -
v_call: TRBV19
clone_size: -
cdr3_nt: TGTGCCAGTAGTACCGGGAGATGGGGCGGAGAAAACATTCAGTACTTC
cdr3_aa: CASSTGRWGGENIQYF

j_call: TRBJ1-5
cdr3_length: 14
d_call: -
v_call: TRBV11-2
clone_size: -
cdr3_nt: TGTGCCAGCATGAGGAGCGGAAGCAATCAGCCCCAGCATTTT
cdr3_aa: CASMRSGSNQPQHF

j_call: TRBJ2-1
cdr3_length: 10
d_call: -
v_call: TRBV6-6
clone_size: -
cdr3_nt: TGTGCCACTAGCTTGGGTGAGCAGTTCTTC
cdr3_aa: CATSLGEQFF

j_call: TRBJ2-5
cdr3_length: 11
d_call: TRBD2
v_call: TRBV29-1
clone_size: -
cdr3_nt: TGCAGCGCTACCCCTGGGGGGGCCCAGTACTTC
cdr3_aa: CSATPGGAQYF

j_call: TRBJ2-7
cdr3_length: 14
d_call: TRBD1
v_call: TRBV4-1
clone_size: -
cdr3_nt: TGCGCCAGCAGCCAGGCACAGGGGGCCAACGAGCAGTACTTC
cdr3_aa: CASSQAQGANEQYF

j_call: TRBJ1-1
cdr3_length: 12
d_call: -
v_call: TRBV28
clone_size: -
cdr3_nt: TGTGCCAGCAGTTTATTAAACACTGAAGCTTTCTTT
cdr3_aa: CASSLLNTEAFF

j_call: TRBJ2-1
cdr3_length: 16
d_call: TRBD2
v_call: TRBV9
clone_size: -
cdr3_nt: TGTGCCAGCAGCACCCGAGGAGCGGGACTAGACAATGAGCAGTTCTTC
cdr3_aa: CASSTRGAGLDNEQFF

j_call: TRBJ2-1
cdr3_length: 12
d_call: -
v_call: TRBV7-9
clone_size: -
cdr3_nt: TGTGCCAGCAGCTTAGATACGGGTCGGCAGTTCTTC
cdr3_aa: CASSLDTGRQFF

j_call: TRBJ1-1
cdr3_length: 13
d_call: TRBD1
v_call: TRBV6-1
clone_size: -
cdr3_nt: TGTGCCAGCAGTGAGGACAGGGGCACTGAAGCTTTCTTT
cdr3_aa: CASSEDRGTEAFF

j_call: TRBJ2-1
cdr3_length: 13
d_call: -
v_call: TRBV19
clone_size: -
cdr3_nt: TGTGCCAGTACCCGACAGGACAGCAATGAGCAGTTCTTC
cdr3_aa: CASTRQDSNEQFF

j_call: TRBJ2-4
cdr3_length: 16
d_call: TRBD1
v_call: TRBV7-9
clone_size: -
cdr3_nt: TGTGCCAGCAGCTCCTGGACAGGGCCATCCAAAAACATTCAGTACTTC
cdr3_aa: CASSSWTGPSKNIQYF

j_call: TRBJ2-3
cdr3_length: 15
d_call: TRBD2
v_call: TRBV2
clone_size: -
cdr3_nt: TGTGCCAGCAGTATCGGGGGAGGGGCGGCAGATACGCAGTATTTT
cdr3_aa: CASSIGGGAADTQYF

j_call: TRBJ2-7
cdr3_length: 16
d_call: TRBD2
v_call: TRBV5-1
clone_size: -
cdr3_nt: TGCGCCAGCAGCTCATTTGCGGCGGGAGGTTACTACGAGCAGTACTTC
cdr3_aa: CASSSFAAGGYYEQYF

j_call: TRBJ2-5
cdr3_length: 15
d_call: TRBD1
v_call: TRBV7-9
clone_size: -
cdr3_nt: TGTGCCAGCAGCTTAGGGGACAGGGGCCAAGAGACCCAGTACTTC
cdr3_aa: CASSLGDRGQETQYF

j_call: TRBJ2-2
cdr3_length: 14
d_call: TRBD2
v_call: TRBV19
clone_size: -
cdr3_nt: TGTGCCAGTAGTGAGGGACTATACACCGGGGAGCTGTTTTTT
cdr3_aa: CASSEGLYTGELFF

j_call: TRBJ1-6
cdr3_length: 15
d_call: TRBD1
v_call: TRBV7-2
clone_size: few
cdr3_nt: TGTGCCACCTCAAGAGCGGGAGGGGGCGGGTCACCCCTCCACTTT
cdr3_aa: CATSRAGGGGSPLHF

j_call: TRBJ2-2
cdr3_length: 18
d_call: -
v_call: TRBV19
clone_size: few
cdr3_nt: TGTGCCAGTAGTATAGCCCTGGGGAGTGCACCTGTCACCGGGGAGCTGTTTTTT
cdr3_aa: CASSIALGSAPVTGELFF

j_call: TRBJ2-7
cdr3_length: 14
d_call: -
v_call: TRBV18
clone_size: -
cdr3_nt: TGTGCCAGCTCACCACCGACAGGCAACTACGAGCAGTACTTC
cdr3_aa: CASSPPTGNYEQYF

j_call: TRBJ2-3
cdr3_length: 17
d_call: TRBD1
v_call: TRBV11-3
clone_size: few
cdr3_nt: TGTGCCAGCAGCCCAGGGGGGACAGGGGGTCCCACAGATACGCAGTATTTT
cdr3_aa: CASSPGGTGGPTDTQYF

j_call: TRBJ1-6
cdr3_length: 14
d_call: -
v_call: TRBV21-1
clone_size: -
cdr3_nt: TGTGCCAGCAGCCGCCGGAGGCGTAATTCACCCCTCCACTTT
cdr3_aa: CASSRRRRNSPLHF

j_call: TRBJ1-2
cdr3_length: 15
d_call: -
v_call: TRBV11-1
clone_size: -
cdr3_nt: TGTGCCAGCAGCCTCGGGGGGGTAGCTAACTATGGCTACACCTTC
cdr3_aa: CASSLGGVANYGYTF

j_call: TRBJ1-5
cdr3_length: 13
d_call: -
v_call: TRBV12-5
clone_size: -
cdr3_nt: TGTGCTAGTGGTCACTATAGCAATCAGCCCCAGCATTTT
cdr3_aa: CASGHYSNQPQHF

j_call: TRBJ1-2
cdr3_length: 15
d_call: -
v_call: TRBV11-2
clone_size: -
cdr3_nt: TGTGCCAGCAGCTTAGGCCCGACAATTAACTATGGCTACACCTTC
cdr3_aa: CASSLGPTINYGYTF

j_call: TRBJ2-5
cdr3_length: 13
d_call: -
v_call: TRBV10-2
clone_size: -
cdr3_nt: TGCGCCAGCAGTGACCGGGAGCGGGAGACCCAGTACTTC
cdr3_aa: CASSDRERETQYF